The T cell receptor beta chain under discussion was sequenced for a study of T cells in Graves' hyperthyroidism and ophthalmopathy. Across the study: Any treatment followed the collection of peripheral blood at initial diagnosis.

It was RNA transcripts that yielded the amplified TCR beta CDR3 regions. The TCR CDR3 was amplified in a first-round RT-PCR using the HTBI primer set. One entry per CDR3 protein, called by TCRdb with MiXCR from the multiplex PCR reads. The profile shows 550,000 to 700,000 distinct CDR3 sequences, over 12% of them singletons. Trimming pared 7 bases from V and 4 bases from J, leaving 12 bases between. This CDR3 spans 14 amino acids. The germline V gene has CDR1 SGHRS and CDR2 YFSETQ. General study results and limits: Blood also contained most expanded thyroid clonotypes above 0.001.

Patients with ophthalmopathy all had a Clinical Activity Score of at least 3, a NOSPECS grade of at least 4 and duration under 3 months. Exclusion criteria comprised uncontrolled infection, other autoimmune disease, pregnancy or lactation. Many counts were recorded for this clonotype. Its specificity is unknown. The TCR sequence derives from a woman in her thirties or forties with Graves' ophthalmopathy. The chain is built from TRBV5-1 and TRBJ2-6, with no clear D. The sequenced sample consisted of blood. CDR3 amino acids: CASAPESGANVLTF. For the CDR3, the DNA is TGCGCCAGCGCCCCGGAATCAGGGGCCAACGTCCTGACTTTC.